The 14 T cell receptor beta chains below come from one sample, sequenced in a study of radiation and T cells in renal cell carcinoma. Time point given: blood 4 weeks post-SBRT, at nephrectomy. The treatment: 15 Gy SBRT to primary tumor, nephrectomy 4 weeks later. Using immunoSEQ multiplex PCR, the repertoire was profiled, and TCRdb retains in-frame clones only, with some absent. Of 150,000 to 200,000 clones in the sample, about nine tenths were seen once. Sequenced material: blood, taken from a patient whose treatment included radiotherapy and nephrectomy. Source of these receptors: a woman in her forties or fifties with renal cell carcinoma.

The chain couples TRBV9 to TRBJ1-3; D might be TRBD1 (6 bases). The CDR3 has 15 amino acids. Per germline, CDR1 SGDLS and CDR2 YYNGEE. V was shortened by 2 bases and J by 0 bases, with 9 bases between the two germline ends. Written as DNA, the CDR3 is TGTGCCAGCAGCGTCGGACAGAACTCTGGAAACACCATATATTTT. This gives the protein CASSVGQNSGNTIYF.

Regarding this clone: Other DNA sequences from this sample encode an identical CDR3 as well. J is TRBJ2-5 and V is TRBV19; no clear D. Germline assignment: CDR1 LNHDA and CDR2 SQIVND (reference sequence). Trimming removed 7 bases at V and 1 base at J, with 7 bases between. CDR3 length: 12 residues. For the CDR3, the DNA is TGTGCCAGTAAAGGAACCCAAGAGACCCAGTACTTC. Protein sequence: CASKGTQETQYF. Variable domain in full (rest from reference TRBV19 and TRBJ2-5): DGGITQSPKYLFRKEGQNVTLSCEQNLNHDAMYWYRQDPGQGLRLIYYSQIVNDFQKGDIAEGYSVSREKKESFPLTVTSAQKNPTAFYLCASKGTQETQYFGPGTRLLVL.

This clone was found once. This chain uses TRBV7-8 with TRBJ2-4; 9 bases are a match to TRBD2. This CDR3 comprises 15 residues. V dropped 2 bases and J dropped 16; count of bases not matched to a gene: 15. CDR1 SGHVS and CDR2 FQNEAQ come from the germline V gene. CDR3 residues: CASSLSVSGGAIQYF. DNA for the CDR3: TGTGCCAGCAGCTTATCTGTTAGCGGGGGCGCCATCCAATACTTC.

V gene TRBV5-5 combines with J gene TRBJ1-4, with TRBD1 matching 8 bases. The CDR3 totals 14 residues. Trimming took 4 bases from V and 8 from J; bases not matched to a gene: 7. Germline CDR1 reads SGHKS; CDR2 reads YYEKEE (reference sequence). Written as DNA, the CDR3 is TGTGCCAGCAGCGGGGATGGACAGGGAGAAAAACTGTTTTTT. This encodes CASSGDGQGEKLFF.

This rearrangement joins TRBV5-6 to TRBJ2-7, with 13 bases that match TRBD2. Per germline, CDR1 SGHDT and CDR2 YYEEEE. J gave up 2 bases and V 4 bases, and 3 bases lay outside the gene matches. The CDR3 length is 15 residues. This CDR3 is CASSLGLAGAYEQYF. The CDR3 DNA reads as TGTGCCAGCAGCCTCGGACTAGCGGGGGCCTACGAGCAGTACTTC. The full variable domain, with the rest looked up from reference TRBV5-6 and TRBJ2-7, is DAGVTQSPTHLIKTRGQQVTLRCSPKSGHDTVSWYQQALGQGPQFIFQYYEEEERQRGNFPDRFSGHQFPNYSSELNVNALLLGDSALYLCASSLGLAGAYEQYFGPGTRLTVT.

Turning to this clone: The sample contains more than one DNA sequence encoding this CDR3. V usage is TRBV2 and J usage is TRBJ2-7; TRBD2 might be the D (6 bases). In germline, CDR1 is SNHLY, CDR2 FYNNEI. V dropped 8 bases and J dropped 3 bases, with 14 bases sitting between them. The CDR3 runs to 13 residues. The CDR3 bases are TGTGCCAGCGCGGGGCAGTTTGTCTACGAGCAGTACTTC. Protein product: CASAGQFVYEQYF.

This chain connects TRBV11-3 to TRBJ2-5; D call uncertain. CDR3 length equals 13 residues. V lost 5 bases and J lost 3, with 10 bases in between. CDR1 SGHNT and CDR2 YENEEA come from the germline V gene. The CDR3 region has the DNA TGTGCCAGCAGCACTAATAGGGAAGAGACCCAGTACTTC. It is translated as CASSTNREETQYF. The whole variable domain, remainder taken from reference TRBV11-3 and TRBJ2-5, is EAGVVQSPRYKIIEKKQPVAFWCNPISGHNTLYWYLQNLGQGPELLIRYENEEAVDDSQLPKDRFSAERLKGVDSTLKIQPAELGDSAVYLCASSTNREETQYFGPGTRLLVL.

This clone was seen more than once but under ten times. The J gene is TRBJ1-6, the V gene TRBV19, with D possibly matching TRBD1 (5 bases). Deletions cut 4 bases from V and 7 bases from J, with 14 bases between. There are 15 residues in the CDR3. Germline values: CDR1 LNHDA, CDR2 SQIVND (reference sequence). The CDR3 spells CASSTGTGGNSPLHF. The CDR3 DNA follows: TGTGCCAGTAGTACCGGGACGGGTGGGAATTCACCCCTCCACTTT.

This chain links TRBV7-9 with TRBJ2-4; TRBD1 agrees at 8 bases. The CDR3 has 12 amino acids. Germline V gene lookup returns CDR1 SEHNR and CDR2 FQNEAQ (reference sequence). V lost 5 bases and J lost 12; bases outside the gene matches: 6. The CDR3 sequence: CASSDGQGYQYF. CDR3 in DNA: TGTGCCAGCAGCGACGGACAGGGCTATCAGTACTTC. The entire variable domain, with the rest obtained from reference TRBV7-9 and TRBJ2-4, is as follows: DTGVSQNPRHKITKRGQNVTFRCDPISEHNRLYWYRQTLGQGPEFLTYFQNEAQLEKSRLLSDRFSAERPKGSFSTLEIQRTEQGDSAMYLCASSDGQGYQYFGAGTRLSVL.

The V call is TRBV7-8, the J call TRBJ1-1, with D hard to call. Germline V gene data show CDR1 as SGHVS and CDR2 as FQNEAQ. V lost 4 bases and J 1 base, leaving 13 bases between the germline ends. The CDR3 is 15 amino acids. The CDR3 bases are TGTGCCAGCAGCTACCTTCGGTGGGGGAACACTGAAGCTTTCTTT. Protein: CASSYLRWGNTEAFF.

The chain is built from TRBV10-2 and TRBJ1-5; perhaps TRBD1 as D (5 bases). The V end lost 3 bases, the J end lost 6 bases, and 12 bases lay between the germline ends. The CDR3 has 14 residues. Germline CDR1 WSHSY, CDR2 SAAADI. CDR3 sequence: CASSERTGLQPQHF. CDR3 nucleotides: TGCGCCAGCAGTGAACGAACAGGTCTTCAGCCCCAGCATTTT.

This clone has more than one count but fewer than ten. For the CDR3, the DNA is TGTGCCAGCAGCTTAGGCAGGGAAGAGACCCAGTACTTC. This translates into CASSLGREETQYF. J is TRBJ2-5 and V is TRBV11-2; maybe TRBD1 (5 bases). Germline V gene data show CDR1 as SGHAT and CDR2 as FQNNGV. The CDR3 covers 13 residues. V shed 1 base and J shed 3 bases, with 6 bases lying between them.

This clone was found a few times. The rearrangement joins TRBV19 to TRBJ1-3, with 7 bases identical to TRBD1. CDR3 length: 16 amino acids. Germline values: CDR1 LNHDA, CDR2 SQIVND (reference sequence). Trimming at V came to 3 bases and at J to 0 bases, leaving 5 bases not matched to a gene. The chain's CDR3 is CASSIGTANSGNTIYF. The CDR3 DNA reads TGTGCCAGTAGTATTGGGACAGCAAACTCTGGAAACACCATATATTTT.

The chain uses TRBV7-2 and TRBJ1-5; TRBD1 is a possible D gene (5 bases). Trimming removed 2 bases at V and 3 bases at J, with 8 bases between. Germline values: CDR1 SGHTA, CDR2 FQGNSA. This CDR3 comprises 14 residues. The CDR3 region has the DNA TGTGCCAGCAGCTTACCAGGGTACAATCAGCCCCAGCATTTT. Translation gives CASSLPGYNQPQHF.